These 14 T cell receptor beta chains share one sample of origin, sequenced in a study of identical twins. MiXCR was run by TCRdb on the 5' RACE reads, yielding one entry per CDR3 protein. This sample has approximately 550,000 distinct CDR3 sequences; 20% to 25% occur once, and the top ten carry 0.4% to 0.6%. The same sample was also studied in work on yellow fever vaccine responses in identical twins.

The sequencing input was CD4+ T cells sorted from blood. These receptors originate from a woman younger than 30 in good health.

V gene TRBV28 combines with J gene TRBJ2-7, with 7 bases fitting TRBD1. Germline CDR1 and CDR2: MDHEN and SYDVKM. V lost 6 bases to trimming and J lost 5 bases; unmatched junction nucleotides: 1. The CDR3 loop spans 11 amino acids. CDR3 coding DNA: TGTGCCAGCAGCGACAGGGACGAGCAGTACTTC. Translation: CASSDRDEQYF.

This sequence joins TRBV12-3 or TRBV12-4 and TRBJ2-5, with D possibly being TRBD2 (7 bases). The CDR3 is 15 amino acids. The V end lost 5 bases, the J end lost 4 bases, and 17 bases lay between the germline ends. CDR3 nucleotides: TGTGCCAGCAGTCTTCGTGGGGGGGGCGGAGAGACCCAGTACTTC. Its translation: CASSLRGGGGETQYF.

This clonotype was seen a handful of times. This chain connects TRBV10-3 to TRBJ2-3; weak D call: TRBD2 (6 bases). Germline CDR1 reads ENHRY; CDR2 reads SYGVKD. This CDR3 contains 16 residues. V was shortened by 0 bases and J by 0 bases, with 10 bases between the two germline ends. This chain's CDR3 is CAISESGGTSTDTQYF. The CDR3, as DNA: TGTGCCATCAGTGAGTCTGGCGGGACTAGCACAGATACGCAGTATTTT.

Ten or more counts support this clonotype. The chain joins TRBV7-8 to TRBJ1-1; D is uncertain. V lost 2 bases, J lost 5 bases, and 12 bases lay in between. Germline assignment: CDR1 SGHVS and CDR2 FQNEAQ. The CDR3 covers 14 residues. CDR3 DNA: TGTGCCAGCAGCTTAAGGGAGGGAGGTACTGAAGCTTTCTTT. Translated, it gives CASSLREGGTEAFF.

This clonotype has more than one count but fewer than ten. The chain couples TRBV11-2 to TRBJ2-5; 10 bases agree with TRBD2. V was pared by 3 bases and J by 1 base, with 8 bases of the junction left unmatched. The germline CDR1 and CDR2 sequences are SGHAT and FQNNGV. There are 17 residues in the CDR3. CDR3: CASSFSPLAGAQETQYF. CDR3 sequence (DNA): TGTGCCAGCAGCTTTTCGCCCCTAGCGGGGGCCCAAGAGACCCAGTACTTC.

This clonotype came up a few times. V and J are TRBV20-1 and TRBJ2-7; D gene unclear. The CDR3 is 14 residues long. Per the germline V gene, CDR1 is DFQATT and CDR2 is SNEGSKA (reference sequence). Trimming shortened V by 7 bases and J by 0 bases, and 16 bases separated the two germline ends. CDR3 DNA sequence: TGCAGTGTTCGACTCTTTAGGAGCTCCTACGAGCAGTACTTC. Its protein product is CSVRLFRSSYEQYF.

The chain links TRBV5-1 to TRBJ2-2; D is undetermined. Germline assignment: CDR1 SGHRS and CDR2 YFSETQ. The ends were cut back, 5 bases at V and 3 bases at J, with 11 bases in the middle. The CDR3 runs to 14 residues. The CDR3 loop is CASRGSKDTGELFF. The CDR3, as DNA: TGCGCCAGCAGGGGAAGTAAGGACACCGGGGAGCTGTTTTTT.

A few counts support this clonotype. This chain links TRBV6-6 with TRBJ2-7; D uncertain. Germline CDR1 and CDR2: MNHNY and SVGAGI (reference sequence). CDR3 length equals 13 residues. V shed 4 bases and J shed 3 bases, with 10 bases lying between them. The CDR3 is CASSFGDRYEQYF. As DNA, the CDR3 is TGTGCCAGCAGTTTCGGCGACCGCTACGAGCAGTACTTC.

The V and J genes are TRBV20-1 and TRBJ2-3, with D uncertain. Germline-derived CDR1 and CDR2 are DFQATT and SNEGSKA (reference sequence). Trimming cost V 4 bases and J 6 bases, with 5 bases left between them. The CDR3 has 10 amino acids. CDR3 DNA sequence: TGCAGTGCTACGTGGGATACGCAGTATTTT. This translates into CSATWDTQYF.

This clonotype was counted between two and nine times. This chain's CDR3 is CASSPRDSTGELFF. CDR3 DNA sequence: TGTGCCAGCAGTCCCCGGGACAGCACCGGGGAGCTGTTTTTT. This sequence joins TRBV12-3 or TRBV12-4 and TRBJ2-2; 7 nucleotides agree with TRBD1. The CDR3 consists of 14 residues. J was trimmed by 4 bases and V by 5 bases; bases with no gene match: 4.

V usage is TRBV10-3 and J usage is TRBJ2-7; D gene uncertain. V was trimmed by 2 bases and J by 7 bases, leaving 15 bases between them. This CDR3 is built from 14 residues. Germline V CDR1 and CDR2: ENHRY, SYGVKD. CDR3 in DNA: TGTGCCATCAGTGAGGAGGTTGGGCCTCGGGAGCAGTACGTC. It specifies CAISEEVGPREQYV.

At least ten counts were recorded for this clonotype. Here the CDR3 reads CASTSSGSDTQYF. CDR3 sequence (DNA): TGTGCCAGCACATCTAGCGGGAGTGATACGCAGTATTTT. This chain uses TRBV3-1 with TRBJ2-3, with 10 positions matching TRBD2. Germline V gives CDR1 LGHDT, CDR2 YNNKEL (reference sequence). This CDR3 region has 13 residues. V gave up 7 bases and J gave up 6 bases; unmatched junction bases: 4.

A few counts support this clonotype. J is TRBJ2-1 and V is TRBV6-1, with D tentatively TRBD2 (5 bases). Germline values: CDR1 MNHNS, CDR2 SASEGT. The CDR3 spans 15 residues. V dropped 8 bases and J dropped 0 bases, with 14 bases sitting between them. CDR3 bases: TGTGCCAGCGCAACGTGGGGAGACTCCTACAATGAGCAGTTCTTC. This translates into CASATWGDSYNEQFF.

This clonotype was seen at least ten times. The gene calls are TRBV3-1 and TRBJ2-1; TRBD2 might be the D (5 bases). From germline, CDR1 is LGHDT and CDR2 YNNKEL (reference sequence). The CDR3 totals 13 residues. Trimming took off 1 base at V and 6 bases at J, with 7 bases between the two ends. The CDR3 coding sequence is TGTGCCAGCAGCCAAGGACTACCCAATGAGCAGTTCTTC. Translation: CASSQGLPNEQFF.